Given below is one TCR beta chain in context. The CDR3 totals 14 residues. The germline V and J ends were trimmed by 4 bases and 5 bases, with 14 bases remaining between them. Germline V lookup: CDR1 SNHLY, CDR2 FYNNEI. This entry belongs to a study of T cell changes during pregnancy in multiple sclerosis. Clones were read by immunoSEQ multiplex PCR, and TCRdb kept only the in-frame ones, dropping some. Found here are just under 85,000 clones, roughly nine tenths of them singletons; the top ten hold about 2.5%. This chain joins TRBV2 and TRBJ2-5; maybe TRBD1 (5 bases). The clonotype originates from a female donor with multiple sclerosis, enrolled in a pregnancy study. The material was peripheral blood, obtained in the first trimester of pregnancy. CDR3 bases: TGTGCCAGCAGTGTAGGGGCTTTAGGGGAGACCCAGTACTTC. Protein: CASSVGALGETQYF. Filled out from reference TRBV2 and TRBJ2-5, the complete variable domain reads EPEVTQTPSHQVTQMGQEVILRCVPISNHLYFYWYRQILGQKVEFLVSFYNNEISEKSEIFDDQFSVERPDGSNFTLKIRSTKLEDSAMYFCASSVGALGETQYFGPGTRLLVL.